The 27 T cell receptor beta chains given below trace back to one sample, sequenced in a study of shared clonotypes between healthy human individuals. Assay used: immunoSEQ multiplex PCR; TCRdb lists only in-frame clones, some missing. Among hundreds of thousands of clones listed, less than 75% were seen once. The sample was memory CD4+ T cells sorted from blood. The sample's subset: CD45RA-negative fraction. The receptors were gathered from a man aged 30 to 45 in good health.

The chain carries TRBV10-1 and TRBJ2-5; perhaps TRBD2 as D (6 bases). The germline gives CDR1 WNHNN, CDR2 SYGVQD (reference sequence). V was trimmed by 8 bases and J by 2 bases, leaving 15 bases between them. CDR3 length: 14 amino acids. CDR3 coding DNA: TGCGCCAGCTCCCGAGGGGACTCTCAAGAGACCCAGTACTTC. Its protein product is CASSRGDSQETQYF.

The chain joins TRBV29-1 to TRBJ2-1; perhaps TRBD2 as D (5 bases). Deletions cut 3 bases from V and 13 bases from J, with 13 bases between. CDR1 and CDR2 (germline): SQVTM, ANQGSEA. The CDR3 runs to 11 residues. The CDR3 region is CSVERERYQFF. DNA for the CDR3: TGCAGCGTTGAGAGGGAGCGGTATCAGTTCTTC.

The chain has TRBV6-5 and TRBJ2-3, with D tentatively TRBD2 (6 bases). V lost 4 bases, J lost 0 bases, and 8 bases lay in between. CDR3 length: 14 amino acids. Looked up from germline, CDR1 is MNHEY and CDR2 is SVGAGI. CDR3 coding DNA: TGTGCCAGCAGTTCGGGACTCAGCACAGATACGCAGTATTTT. This gives the protein CASSSGLSTDTQYF.

The genes are TRBV19 and TRBJ2-2; 16 bases map to TRBD2. CDR3 size: 18 residues. V was clipped by 8 bases and J by 5 bases; unmatched bases: 11. Germline values: CDR1 LNHDA, CDR2 SQIVND (reference sequence). CDR3 in amino acids: CASFPGTSGRARTGELFF. The CDR3 DNA is TGTGCCAGTTTCCCGGGGACTAGCGGGAGGGCCAGGACCGGGGAGCTGTTTTTT.

The chain recombines TRBV9 with TRBJ2-5; 9 bases fit TRBD1. This CDR3 region has 14 residues. Per the germline V gene, CDR1 is SGDLS and CDR2 is YYNGEE. V trimming: 3 bases; J trimming: 4 bases; junction bases outside the gene matches: 4. The CDR3 here is CASSAQTGGETQYF. The CDR3, as DNA: TGTGCCAGCAGCGCCCAGACAGGGGGAGAGACCCAGTACTTC.

As to this clone: Other DNA sequences in the sample encode the same CDR3. The chain's CDR3 is CASSFGNTEAFF. The CDR3 DNA reads as TGTGCCAGCAGCTTCGGGAACACTGAAGCTTTCTTT. The chain is built from TRBV7-9 and TRBJ1-1; unclear D gene. The germline V gene encodes CDR1 SEHNR and CDR2 FQNEAQ (reference sequence). The CDR3 runs 12 residues. V lost 3 bases to trimming and J lost 1 base, with 3 bases between them.

V and J are TRBV5-5 and TRBJ1-5, with a weak D call TRBD1 (6 bases). CDR3 length: 14 amino acids. Per germline, CDR1 SGHKS and CDR2 YYEKEE (reference sequence). Trimming removed 4 bases at V and 3 bases at J, with 11 bases between. The CDR3: CASSQDSNNQPQHF. DNA for the CDR3: TGTGCCAGCAGCCAGGACAGTAACAATCAGCCCCAGCATTTT.

This clone has just one count. The chain recombines TRBV30 with TRBJ1-5, with D possibly being TRBD1 (6 bases). With 2 bases removed from V and 5 bases from J, the gap between germline ends came to 10 bases. CDR3 length equals 13 residues. Germline lookup yields CDR1 GTSNPN and CDR2 SVGIG (reference sequence). CDR3: CAWSRGGDQPQHF. In DNA form, the CDR3 reads TGTGCCTGGAGTCGAGGGGGAGATCAGCCCCAGCATTTT.

The V and J genes are TRBV5-1 and TRBJ1-2; 9 bases are shared with TRBD1. From germline, CDR1 is SGHRS and CDR2 YFSETQ. The CDR3 runs 16 residues. V gave up 3 bases and J gave up 7 bases; unmatched junction bases: 13. As DNA, the CDR3 is TGCGCCAGCAGCTCCTCCATCGGGACAGGGAGTGGTGGCTACACCTTC. Translation gives CASSSSIGTGSGGYTF.

The rearrangement links TRBV7-9 to TRBJ1-1; weak D call: TRBD1 (5 bases). This CDR3 comprises 16 residues. Deletions cut 2 bases from V and 1 base from J, with 14 bases between. Germline assignment: CDR1 SEHNR and CDR2 FQNEAQ (reference sequence). The CDR3 DNA is TGTGCCAGCAGCTTAATTTGGGGCGCGAAGAACACTGAAGCTTTCTTT. It codes for CASSLIWGAKNTEAFF.

The CDR3 sequence: CASSDGGQGDEKLFF. The DNA of the CDR3 is TGCGCCAGCAGTGATGGGGGACAGGGGGATGAAAAACTGTTTTTT. This chain joins TRBV10-2 and TRBJ1-4, with 11 bases identical to TRBD1. The ends lost 3 bases at V and 6 bases at J; junction bases unmatched: 3. CDR3 size: 15 residues. Germline V gene data show CDR1 as WSHSY and CDR2 as SAAADI.

This clone was counted between two and nine times. This rearrangement joins TRBV19 to TRBJ2-1; no clear D gene. CDR1 LNHDA and CDR2 SQIVND come from the germline V gene (reference sequence). Trimming removed 8 bases from V and 0 bases from J, with 14 bases in between. This CDR3 has 15 residues. This chain's CDR3 is CASSRGVPSYNEQFF. For the CDR3, the DNA is TGTGCCAGTTCCCGTGGGGTGCCCTCCTACAATGAGCAGTTCTTC.

This chain joins TRBV19 and TRBJ2-3; tentatively, D is TRBD2 (6 bases). CDR1 is LNHDA and CDR2 is SQIVND in the germline V gene (reference sequence). This CDR3 spans 15 amino acids. V gave up 6 bases and J gave up 0 bases, with 13 bases separating them. The CDR3 is CASSEDGTSTDTQYF. CDR3 DNA: TGTGCCAGTAGCGAGGACGGGACTAGCACAGATACGCAGTATTTT.

The gene calls are TRBV28 and TRBJ1-2; D may be TRBD1 (5 bases). Germline values: CDR1 MDHEN, CDR2 SYDVKM. CDR3 length: 13 residues. The CDR3 DNA sequence: TGTGCAGTGAGTGGGGGAGGGCTGGCTGGCTACACCTTC. This gives the protein CAVSGGGLAGYTF.

The genes are TRBV10-3 and TRBJ1-3; D gene unclear. The V gene's germline CDR1 is ENHRY and CDR2 SYGVKD. There are 15 residues in the CDR3. The V end lost 6 bases, the J end lost 0 bases, and 12 bases lay between the germline ends. This CDR3 is CAIRRDISSGNTIYF. CDR3 in DNA: TGTGCCATCAGAAGAGATATTAGCTCTGGAAACACCATATATTTT.

The chain carries TRBV29-1 and TRBJ2-7, with 10 bases aligning to TRBD1. The CDR3 totals 14 residues. In germline, CDR1 is SQVTM, CDR2 ANQGSEA. V lost 0 bases and J lost 7; bases outside the gene matches: 6. In DNA form, the CDR3 reads TGCAGCGTTGAAGACCACGACAGGGGGCGTGAGCAGTACTTC. Its translation: CSVEDHDRGREQYF.

V and J are TRBV5-4 and TRBJ1-1; no firm D call. The CDR3 totals 13 residues. Germline V gene lookup returns CDR1 SGHNT and CDR2 YYREEE (reference sequence). Trimming took off 1 base at V and 4 bases at J, with 8 bases between the two ends. The DNA for the CDR3 is TGTGCCAGCAGCTTGTTCGGATCCACTGAAGCTTTCTTT. Protein product: CASSLFGSTEAFF.

V usage is TRBV27 and J usage is TRBJ2-2; 12 bases agree with TRBD2. CDR3 length equals 19 residues. V was pared by 1 base and J by 2 bases, with 8 bases of the junction left unmatched. Germline CDR1 reads MNHEY; CDR2 reads SMNVEV (reference sequence). CDR3 bases: TGTGCCAGCAGTTTATTAGGCCTAGCGGGAGGGATAAACACCGGGGAGCTGTTTTTT. Its protein is CASSLLGLAGGINTGELFF.

This sequence joins TRBV7-2 and TRBJ1-5, with a weak D call TRBD1 (6 bases). CDR1 is SGHTA and CDR2 is FQGNSA in the germline V gene. The CDR3 covers 12 residues. V lost 5 bases and J 9 bases, leaving 11 bases between the germline ends. CDR3 DNA: TGTGCCAGCAGCAATGACAGGTTGCCCCAGCATTTT. Translation: CASSNDRLPQHF. Supplemented by reference TRBV7-2 and TRBJ1-5, the full variable domain reads GAGVSQSPSNKVTEKGKDVELRCDPISGHTALYWYRQSLGQGLEFLIYFQGNSAPDKSGLPSDRFSAERTGGSVSTLTIQRTQQEDSAVYLCASSNDRLPQHFGDGTRLSIL.

The V and J genes are TRBV7-3 and TRBJ1-3, with D maybe TRBD1 (5 bases). The CDR3 contains 16 residues. Germline lookup yields CDR1 SGHTA and CDR2 FQGTGA. Between the trimmed V and J ends, which lost 2 bases and 1 base, there was a span of 12 bases. CDR3 nucleotide sequence: TGTGCCAGCAGCTTACTGGGGGACGGGTCTGGAAACACCATATATTTT. The encoded protein is CASSLLGDGSGNTIYF.

This sequence joins TRBV30 and TRBJ2-6; 7 bases align to TRBD1. The germline CDR1 and CDR2 sequences are GTSNPN and SVGIG (reference sequence). There are 16 residues in the CDR3. With V trimmed by 2 bases and J by 3 bases, 7 bases remained unmatched. CDR3 amino acids: CAWSIRTGVGANVLTF. CDR3 DNA: TGTGCCTGGAGTATAAGAACAGGGGTTGGGGCCAACGTCCTGACTTTC.

The chain uses TRBV28 and TRBJ2-7; D uncertain. This CDR3 spans 16 amino acids. V was pared by 6 bases and J by 2 bases, with 20 bases between. Germline values: CDR1 MDHEN, CDR2 SYDVKM. CDR3 DNA: TGTGCCAGCAGCCGACATCCGCAGGAGTACCCCTACGAGCAGTACTTC. Protein sequence: CASSRHPQEYPYEQYF.

The chain has TRBV10-2 and TRBJ2-7, with 14 bases matching TRBD2. Germline-derived CDR1 and CDR2 are WSHSY and SAAADI. Germline trimming cut 7 bases from V and 3 bases from J; bases unmatched to any gene: 14. The CDR3 spans 18 residues. In DNA, the CDR3 is TGCGCCAGCATTAAGGGACTAGCGGGAGTCTTTGGTTACTACGAGCAGTACTTC. Residues: CASIKGLAGVFGYYEQYF.

This clone was seen only once. The rearrangement joins TRBV11-2 to TRBJ2-7; weak D call: TRBD2 (7 bases). Trimming cost V 1 base and J 3 bases, with 10 bases left between them. CDR3 size: 14 residues. In germline, CDR1 is SGHAT, CDR2 FQNNGV. Here the CDR3 DNA reads TGTGCCAGCAGCTTAGGGGGAGGGGGCTACGAGCAGTACTTC. It translates to CASSLGGGGYEQYF.

The V call is TRBV4-3, the J call TRBJ1-3; D is uncertain. CDR1 and CDR2 from the germline V gene are LGHNA and YSLEER. This CDR3 region has 16 residues. V lost 1 base, J lost 2 bases, and 12 bases lay in between. CDR3 nucleotide sequence: TGCGCCAGCAGCCAAGCTGTGGGGTTGACTGGAAACACCATATATTTT. Residues: CASSQAVGLTGNTIYF.

This clone was recorded at least ten times. The V call is TRBV28, the J call TRBJ1-2; unclear D gene. V was clipped by 7 bases and J by 1 base, with 7 bases between them. CDR3 size: 12 residues. Germline V lookup: CDR1 MDHEN, CDR2 SYDVKM. CDR3 bases: TGTGCCAGCACGGCGGGTAACTATGGCTACACCTTC. It translates to CASTAGNYGYTF.

This chain uses TRBV5-4 with TRBJ2-7; 10 nucleotides align to TRBD1. CDR3 length equals 17 residues. Per the germline V gene, CDR1 is SGHNT and CDR2 is YYREEE (reference sequence). V trimming: 3 bases; J trimming: 6 bases; junction bases outside the gene matches: 15. Here the CDR3 DNA reads TGTGCCAGCAGCTCGCCTTCCCGGGACAGGGGTTTAAGCGAGCAGTACTTC. Amino acid sequence: CASSSPSRDRGLSEQYF. Filled out from reference TRBV5-4 and TRBJ2-7, the complete variable domain reads ETGVTQSPTHLIKTRGQQVTLRCSSQSGHNTVSWYQQALGQGPQFIFQYYREEENGRGNFPPRFSGLQFPNYSSELNVNALELDDSALYLCASSSPSRDRGLSEQYFGPGTRLTVT.